This T cell receptor (beta chain) is from a study of CD8 T cells in Susac syndrome. RNA amounts of about 0.5 to 1 ug underwent reverse transcription with random hexamers. TCR beta CDR3 was amplified by immunoSEQ covering 54 Vbeta and 13 Jbeta. TCRdb passed the immunoSEQ multiplex PCR reads through MiXCR, listing each CDR3 protein once. The sample shows about 120,000 distinct CDR3 sequences, just under 95% of them seen only once. CDR3 length: 13 amino acids. The germline V gene has CDR1 LNHDA and CDR2 SQIVND (reference sequence). V lost 5 bases and J 3 bases, leaving 11 bases between the germline ends.

The chain is built from TRBV19 and TRBJ2-7; TRBD1 or TRBD2 may be the D gene (5 bases each). Sequenced: CD8+ T cells from PBMCs. This receptor was taken from a human donor with Susac syndrome. The CDR3 loop is CASSGGTVYEQYF. In nucleotides, the CDR3 is TGTGCCAGTAGTGGTGGGACGGTCTACGAGCAGTACTTC.